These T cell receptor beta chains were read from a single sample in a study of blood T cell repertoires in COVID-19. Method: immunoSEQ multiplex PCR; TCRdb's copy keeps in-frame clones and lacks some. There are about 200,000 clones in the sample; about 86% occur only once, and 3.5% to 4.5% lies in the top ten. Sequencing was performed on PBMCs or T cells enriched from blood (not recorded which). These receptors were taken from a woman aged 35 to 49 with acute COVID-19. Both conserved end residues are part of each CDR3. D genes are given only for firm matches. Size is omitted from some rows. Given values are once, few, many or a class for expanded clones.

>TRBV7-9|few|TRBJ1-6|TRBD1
CASSPTGTDNSPLHF
TGTGCCAGCAGCCCTACCGGGACAGATAATTCACCCCTCCACTTT
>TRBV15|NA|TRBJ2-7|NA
CATGLERTSYEQYF
TGTGCCACCGGCTTGGAGCGAACTTCCTACGAGCAGTACTTC
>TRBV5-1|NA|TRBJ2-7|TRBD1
CASSLGQGEYEQYF
TGCGCCAGCAGCTTGGGACAGGGGGAGTACGAGCAGTACTTC
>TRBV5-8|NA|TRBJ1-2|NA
CASSRVQANYGYTF
TGTGCCAGCAGCAGAGTACAGGCTAACTATGGCTACACCTTC
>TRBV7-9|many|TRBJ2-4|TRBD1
CASSSWTGSDIQYF
TGTGCCAGCAGCTCCTGGACAGGATCGGACATTCAGTACTTC
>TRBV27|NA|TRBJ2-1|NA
CASSSDRPLSSYNEQFF
TGTGCCAGCAGTTCAGACAGGCCTCTTAGCTCCTACAATGAGCAGTTCTTC
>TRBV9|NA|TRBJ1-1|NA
CASKPGQLNTEAFF
TGTGCCAGTAAACCGGGACAACTGAACACTGAAGCTTTCTTT
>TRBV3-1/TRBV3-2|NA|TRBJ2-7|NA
CASSARTEDLLSTYYEQYF
TGTGCCAGCAGCGCCCGGACGGAGGACCTACTATCCACCTACTACGAGCAGTACTTC
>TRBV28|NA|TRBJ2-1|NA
CASSLSVLQGHEQFF
TGTGCCAGCAGTTTATCGGTCTTACAGGGTCATGAGCAGTTCTTC
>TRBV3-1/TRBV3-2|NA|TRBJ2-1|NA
CASSPFRVPSHVGVF
TGTGCCAGCAGCCCCTTCAGAGTCCCTTCCCATGTCGGGGTCTTC
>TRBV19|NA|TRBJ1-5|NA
CASSIDRGFNQPQHF
TGTGCCAGTAGTATAGATCGAGGCTTCAATCAGCCCCAGCATTTT
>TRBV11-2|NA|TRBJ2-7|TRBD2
CASSLTAGDSYEQYF
TGTGCCAGCAGCTTAACAGCGGGAGACTCCTACGAGCAGTACTTC
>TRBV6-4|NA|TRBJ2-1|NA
CASSDQHRSEQFF
TGTGCCAGCAGTGACCAACACCGGAGTGAGCAGTTCTTC
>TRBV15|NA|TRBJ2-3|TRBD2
CATSRVLAGGPDTQYF
TGTGCCACCAGCAGAGTCCTAGCGGGAGGCCCAGATACGCAGTATTTT
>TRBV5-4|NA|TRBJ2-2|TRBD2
CASSLAGVRYSGELFF
TGTGCCAGCAGCTTAGCGGGAGTTCGGTACTCCGGGGAGCTGTTTTTT
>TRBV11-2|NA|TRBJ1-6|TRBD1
CASSFGTGGQSPLHF
TGTGCCAGCAGCTTTGGGACAGGGGGTCAATCACCCCTCCACTTT
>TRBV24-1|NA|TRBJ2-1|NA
CATSISYNEQFF
TGTGCCACCAGTATCAGTTACAATGAGCAGTTCTTC
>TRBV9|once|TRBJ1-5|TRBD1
CASSATGGNQPQHF
TGTGCCAGCAGCGCTACAGGGGGGAATCAGCCCCAGCATTTT
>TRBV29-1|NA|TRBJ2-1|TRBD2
CSVEGDRREGPYNEQFF
TGCAGCGTTGAGGGGGATAGGCGGGAGGGCCCTTACAATGAGCAGTTCTTC
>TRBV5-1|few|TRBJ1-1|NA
CASSFGGLNTEAFF
TGCGCCAGCAGCTTCGGGGGACTGAACACTGAAGCTTTCTTT
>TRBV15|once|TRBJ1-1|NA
CATSREPGQNTEAFF
TGTGCCACCAGCAGAGAACCCGGACAGAACACTGAAGCTTTCTTT
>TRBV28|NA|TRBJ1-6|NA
CASSLQNSPLHF
TGTGCCAGCAGTTTACAAAATTCACCCCTCCACTTT
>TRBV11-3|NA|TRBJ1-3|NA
CASSSGTLSGNTIYF
TGTGCCAGCAGCTCAGGGACTCTCTCTGGAAACACCATATATTTT